Described below is a single T cell receptor (beta chain) sequence and its context. CDR1 and CDR2 from the germline V gene are LGHNT and FRNRAP. The CDR3 loop spans 15 amino acids. V was shortened by 2 bases and J by 4 bases, with 12 bases between the two germline ends. The data stem from a study of T cell changes during pregnancy in multiple sclerosis. Profiling relied on immunoSEQ multiplex PCR, and the TCRdb table lists in-frame clones only, not all of them. The table includes about 60,000 clones, approximately 90% detected once. V usage is TRBV12-5 and J usage is TRBJ2-1; D is possibly TRBD1 (6 bases). The sequence derives from a female donor with multiple sclerosis, enrolled in a pregnancy study. The sample here was peripheral blood, taken in the first trimester of pregnancy. CDR3 coding DNA: TGTGCTAGTGGTTTGACTAGAGGGGGATACAATGAGCAGTTCTTC. This encodes CASGLTRGGYNEQFF.